The 9 T cell receptor beta chains reported below all come from one sample, sequenced in a study of PD-1 blockade in classical Hodgkin lymphoma. Relapse after autologous stem cell transplantation occurred in every patient, and brentuximab vedotin exposure varied. Measured with immunoSEQ multiplex PCR; TCRdb has only the in-frame clones, and not every one. The profile shows over 85,000 clones, 75% to 85% of them singletons. This specimen consisted of peripheral blood mononuclear cells (PBMCs), obtained before the second cycle of nivolumab. These receptors were obtained from a human donor with classical Hodgkin lymphoma.

CDR3 nucleotides: TGTGCCAGCAGTTTTACAGGGGGCGCGGATGGCTACACCTTC. Encoded protein: CASSFTGGADGYTF. The V gene is TRBV27, the J gene TRBJ1-2; 9 bases are a match to TRBD1. Germline CDR1 and CDR2: MNHEY and SMNVEV (reference sequence). The junction had 5 bases not matched to a gene; V was cut back by 3 bases and J by 6 bases. This CDR3 is 14 amino acids long.

J is TRBJ2-5 and V is TRBV7-2; D gene uncertain. The CDR3 spans 13 residues. Deletions cut 1 base from V and 1 base from J, with 4 bases between. From germline, CDR1 is SGHTA and CDR2 FQGNSA. The CDR3 protein is CASSLDGQETQYF. The CDR3 region has the DNA TGTGCCAGCAGCTTAGACGGCCAAGAGACCCAGTACTTC. Together with reference TRBV7-2 and TRBJ2-5, the CDR3 gives the full variable domain: GAGVSQSPSNKVTEKGKDVELRCDPISGHTALYWYRQSLGQGLEFLIYFQGNSAPDKSGLPSDRFSAERTGGSVSTLTIQRTQQEDSAVYLCASSLDGQETQYFGPGTRLLVL.

The chain joins TRBV28 to TRBJ1-2, with D unresolved. CDR1 and CDR2 from the germline V gene are MDHEN and SYDVKM. V shed 4 bases and J shed 2 bases, with 17 bases lying between them. The CDR3 totals 16 residues. CDR3 sequence: CASSSSSAFTNYGYTF. In DNA, the CDR3 is TGTGCCAGCAGTTCCAGTTCAGCGTTCACAAACTATGGCTACACCTTC.

This clone was seen just once. The V and J genes are TRBV5-4 and TRBJ2-2, with 10 nucleotides matching TRBD2. This CDR3 region has 16 residues. Germline V gives CDR1 SGHNT, CDR2 YYREEE (reference sequence). Trimming cost V 3 bases and J 1 base; bases outside gene matches: 3. As DNA, the CDR3 is TGTGCCAGCAGCTCTCAGCGGGAGGGGAACACCGGGGAGCTGTTTTTT. This encodes CASSSQREGNTGELFF.

The CDR3 here is CASSGLKAYEQYF. CDR3 DNA: TGTGCCAGCAGTGGACTGAAGGCGTACGAGCAGTACTTC. This chain uses TRBV28 with TRBJ2-7, with D possibly matching TRBD2 (5 bases). The V gene's germline CDR1 is MDHEN and CDR2 SYDVKM. The CDR3 has 13 amino acids. The ends were cut back, 5 bases at V and 4 bases at J, with 12 bases in the middle.

The chain carries TRBV9 and TRBJ2-1; tentatively, D is TRBD2 (6 bases). V was clipped by 3 bases and J by 4 bases, with 11 bases between them. The CDR3 covers 14 residues. Germline V lookup: CDR1 SGDLS, CDR2 YYNGEE. The CDR3 region is CASSARGEYNEQFF. Written as DNA, the CDR3 is TGTGCCAGCAGCGCCCGCGGGGAATACAATGAGCAGTTCTTC.

The genes are TRBV15 and TRBJ2-3; maybe TRBD2 (6 bases). In germline, CDR1 is LNHNV, CDR2 YYDKDF (reference sequence). V was clipped by 0 bases and J by 1 base, with 8 bases between them. This CDR3 is 15 amino acids long. CDR3 DNA: TGTGCCACCAGCAGAGAGTCTAGCGGCACAGATACGCAGTATTTT. Protein sequence: CATSRESSGTDTQYF.

The chain couples TRBV7-9 to TRBJ1-1; D gene ambiguous. Germline-derived CDR1 and CDR2 are SEHNR and FQNEAQ (reference sequence). This CDR3 is built from 15 residues. The V end was cut by 1 base, the J end by 8 bases, with 17 bases between. CDR3 amino acids: CASSLVVGFGVEAFF. DNA for the CDR3: TGTGCCAGCAGCTTAGTCGTAGGATTTGGTGTAGAAGCTTTCTTT.

CDR3: CASSLDWGFEQYF. The CDR3 nucleotides read TGTGCCAGCAGCTTAGATTGGGGTTTCGAGCAGTACTTC. This chain links TRBV7-2 with TRBJ2-7; no clear D gene. Trimming shortened V by 1 base and J by 6 bases, and 10 bases separated the two germline ends. From germline, CDR1 is SGHTA and CDR2 FQGNSA. This CDR3 has 13 amino acids.